The 29 T cell receptor beta chains reported below all come from one sample, sequenced in a study of blood T cell repertoires in COVID-19. The protocol was immunoSEQ multiplex PCR, while the TCRdb copy is restricted to in-frame clones and leaves out a portion. The table shows under 150,000 clones, with 70% to 90% occurring only once. The sample consisted of peripheral blood. The receptors originated from a woman in her 70s who had recovered from COVID-19.

The gene calls are TRBV7-9 and TRBJ2-5, with TRBD2 matching over 7 bases. Trimming at V came to 7 bases and at J to 5 bases, leaving 16 bases not matched to a gene. Germline V gene data show CDR1 as SEHNR and CDR2 as FQNEAQ (reference sequence). The CDR3 is 16 amino acids. CDR3 in amino acids: CASIRGLRDGGETQYF. Here the CDR3 DNA reads TGTGCCAGCATCCGAGGCCTAAGGGACGGGGGGGAGACCCAGTACTTC.

The chain uses TRBV4-2 and TRBJ1-2; unclear D gene. The V end was cut by 0 bases, the J end by 4 bases, with 12 bases between. Germline loops: CDR1 LGHNA, CDR2 YNFKEQ. This CDR3 has 15 amino acids. The CDR3 sequence: CASSQEVQTLYGYTF. Here the CDR3 DNA reads TGTGCCAGCAGCCAAGAAGTACAGACGCTCTATGGCTACACCTTC.

This clone has only a few counts. CDR3 sequence reads: CSASRDGTQYF. CDR3 bases: TGCAGTGCTTCCAGGGATGGTACGCAGTATTTT. The chain employs TRBV20-1 and TRBJ2-3; a weak D match, TRBD1 (5 bases). V lost 5 bases to trimming and J lost 8 bases, with 11 bases between them. This CDR3 is built from 11 residues. Per the germline V gene, CDR1 is DFQATT and CDR2 is SNEGSKA (reference sequence).

V and J are TRBV19 and TRBJ2-2, with D perhaps TRBD1 (5 bases). CDR1 LNHDA and CDR2 SQIVND come from the germline V gene (reference sequence). The CDR3 totals 14 residues. V was pared by 7 bases and J by 4 bases, with 13 bases between. This chain's CDR3 is CASKKGPSTGELFF. The CDR3 DNA follows: TGTGCCAGTAAGAAGGGGCCTTCCACCGGGGAGCTGTTTTTT.

This clone appeared a few times. The CDR3 loop is CASVEQSYKGQPQHF. Written as DNA, the CDR3 is TGTGCCAGTGTAGAGCAGTCGTACAAGGGGCAGCCCCAGCATTTT. The chain couples TRBV28 to TRBJ1-5, with a tentative D call TRBD1 (5 bases). The CDR3 spans 15 residues. Germline assignment: CDR1 MDHEN and CDR2 SYDVKM. V was shortened by 9 bases and J by 7 bases, with 22 bases between the two germline ends.

J is TRBJ2-7 and V is TRBV7-2; 7 nucleotides agree with TRBD1. This CDR3 spans 15 amino acids. V shed 5 bases and J 2 bases; nucleotides not matched to a gene: 9. Germline V gene data show CDR1 as SGHTA and CDR2 as FQGNSA. The CDR3 protein is CASSVGPGQTYEQYF. The CDR3 DNA is TGTGCCAGCAGCGTAGGACCGGGACAGACCTACGAGCAGTACTTC.

The J gene is TRBJ1-2, the V gene TRBV7-2; D not resolved. Trimming stripped 1 base from V and 11 bases from J, with 11 bases between. Germline loops: CDR1 SGHTA, CDR2 FQGNSA. The CDR3 totals 12 residues. The CDR3 loop reads CASSLVRVDYTF. CDR3 coding DNA: TGTGCCAGCAGCTTAGTGCGGGTCGATTACACCTTC. The full variable domain, with the rest looked up from reference TRBV7-2 and TRBJ1-2, is GAGVSQSPSNKVTEKGKDVELRCDPISGHTALYWYRQSLGQGLEFLIYFQGNSAPDKSGLPSDRFSAERTGGSVSTLTIQRTQQEDSAVYLCASSLVRVDYTFGSGTRLTVV.

The CDR3 protein is CASSPTYMNTEAFF. CDR3 nucleotides: TGTGCCAGCAGCCCGACATATATGAACACTGAAGCTTTCTTT. The rearrangement uses TRBV6-6 and TRBJ1-1; D remains unclear. The CDR3 sequence is 14 residues long. Trimming cost V 6 bases and J 0 bases, with 11 bases left between them. Germline V CDR1 and CDR2: MNHNY, SVGAGI (reference sequence).

The chain is built from TRBV19 and TRBJ2-7; D possibly corresponds to TRBD1 (5 bases). The CDR3 has 16 amino acids. V gave up 2 bases and J gave up 3 bases, with 17 bases separating them. Germline CDR1 and CDR2: LNHDA and SQIVND (reference sequence). The DNA for the CDR3 is TGTGCCAGTAGTATAAGAATAGGGGCCCTAAGCTACGAGCAGTACTTC. It translates to CASSIRIGALSYEQYF.

The rearrangement links TRBV2 to TRBJ1-2; a possible D gene is TRBD1 (6 bases). In germline, CDR1 is SNHLY, CDR2 FYNNEI. V lost 4 bases to trimming and J lost 3 bases, with 21 bases between them. CDR3 length: 17 residues. The CDR3 DNA sequence: TGTGCCAGCAGTGGGGCCGTCGGGGGGCGACGGGACTATGGCTACACCTTC. It specifies CASSGAVGGRRDYGYTF.

V usage is TRBV7-2 and J usage is TRBJ1-1, with a weak D call TRBD1 (5 bases). The V gene's germline CDR1 is SGHTA and CDR2 FQGNSA. Trimming pared 1 base from V and 6 bases from J, leaving 9 bases between. The CDR3 covers 13 residues. The CDR3 loop reads CASSLVRVPEAFF. The DNA of the CDR3 is TGTGCCAGCAGCTTAGTCAGGGTCCCTGAAGCTTTCTTT.

The rearrangement uses TRBV21-1 and TRBJ1-2; no DNA check was done on the table's D call, TRBD1. TRBV21-1 is marked as a pseudogene. This CDR3 has 16 amino acids. CDR3 DNA sequence: TGTGCCAGCAGCAAAGGGGACAGGGCGAAGGTCGATGGCTACACCTTC. Amino acids: CASSKGDRAKVDGYTF.

The chain joins TRBV7-2 to TRBJ1-2; 11 bases match TRBD1. V was pared by 5 bases and J by 7 bases, with 6 bases of the junction left unmatched. CDR1 SGHTA and CDR2 FQGNSA come from the germline V gene. The CDR3 has 14 residues. CDR3 DNA: TGTGCCAGCAGCGCGGGACAGGGGGAAGGTGGCTACACCTTC. The encoded protein is CASSAGQGEGGYTF.

This clone was counted once. The chain couples TRBV6-5 to TRBJ1-5; D is unresolved. CDR3 length: 13 residues. Germline CDR1 MNHEY, CDR2 SVGAGI. Trimming left V 2 bases short and J 4 bases short, with 6 bases between. The CDR3 loop reads CASSYDGNQPQHF. The CDR3 region has the DNA TGTGCCAGCAGTTACGACGGGAATCAGCCCCAGCATTTT.

J is TRBJ1-5 and V is TRBV29-1; the D is unclear. The CDR3 totals 13 residues. Trimming cost V 5 bases and J 2 bases, with 10 bases left between them. Germline CDR1 and CDR2: SQVTM and ANQGSEA. In DNA, the CDR3 is TGCAGCGTTAAAGGGCTTGGCAATCAGCCCCAGCATTTT. It yields the protein CSVKGLGNQPQHF.

The V gene is TRBV19, the J gene TRBJ1-2; perhaps TRBD1 as D (6 bases). The ends were cut back, 3 bases at V and 3 bases at J, with 8 bases in the middle. Germline values: CDR1 LNHDA, CDR2 SQIVND (reference sequence). This CDR3 has 13 amino acids. DNA of the CDR3: TGTGCCAGTAGTATCCAGGGGTACTATGGCTACACCTTC. Its protein product is CASSIQGYYGYTF.

This CDR3 is CASSFGTSGPYEQYF. The DNA for the CDR3 is TGTGCCAGCAGCTTCGGGACTAGCGGCCCCTACGAGCAGTACTTC. The V and J genes are TRBV7-2 and TRBJ2-7; TRBD2 aligns across 11 bases. V was clipped by 3 bases and J by 2 bases; unmatched bases: 3. This CDR3 spans 15 amino acids. CDR1 is SGHTA and CDR2 is FQGNSA in the germline V gene.

V gene TRBV5-1 combines with J gene TRBJ1-1, with D possibly matching TRBD1 (6 bases). V lost 6 bases and J lost 1, with 10 bases in between. CDR1 and CDR2 from the germline V gene are SGHRS and YFSETQ. The CDR3 has 13 amino acids. CDR3 coding DNA: TGCGCCAGCATGGTGGGGGCGAACACTGAAGCTTTCTTT. Protein sequence: CASMVGANTEAFF.

This CDR3 reads CASSQVVRGAVVNTEAFF. The CDR3 DNA sequence: TGCGCCAGCAGCCAAGTAGTCCGGGGGGCTGTTGTGAACACTGAAGCTTTCTTT. V gene TRBV4-3 combines with J gene TRBJ1-1; maybe TRBD1 (6 bases). The V end was cut by 1 base, the J end by 0 bases, with 18 bases between. The germline V gene has CDR1 LGHNA and CDR2 YSLEER. The CDR3 is 18 residues long.

J is TRBJ1-5 and V is TRBV7-2; 9 positions agree with TRBD1. In germline, CDR1 is SGHTA, CDR2 FQGNSA. The CDR3 has 14 amino acids. With 5 bases clipped from V and 6 bases from J, the junction kept 5 bases outside the gene matches. DNA of the CDR3: TGTGCCAGCAGCCAGACAGGGGGGCGTCAGCCCCAGCATTTT. Its translation is CASSQTGGRQPQHF.

This clone has a handful of counts. V gene TRBV24-1 combines with J gene TRBJ1-5; D perhaps matches TRBD1 (5 bases). The ends were cut back, 4 bases at V and 5 bases at J, with 17 bases in the middle. CDR3 length equals 16 residues. Germline CDR1 KGHDR, CDR2 SFDVKD. The CDR3 reads CATSDPDSLGYQPQHF. CDR3 nucleotide sequence: TGTGCCACCAGTGACCCTGACAGTTTGGGGTATCAGCCCCAGCATTTT.

This rearrangement joins TRBV20-1 to TRBJ2-5; 8 bases match TRBD1. Germline lookup yields CDR1 DFQATT and CDR2 SNEGSKA (reference sequence). J was trimmed by 5 bases and V by 3 bases; bases with no gene match: 5. The CDR3 runs 13 residues. The CDR3 loop reads CSASVTGVETQYF. The CDR3 DNA follows: TGCAGTGCTAGTGTGACAGGGGTCGAGACCCAGTACTTC.

V is TRBV7-2 and J is TRBJ1-6, with D perhaps TRBD1 (5 bases). Trimming pared 1 base from V and 9 bases from J, leaving 10 bases between. The germline gives CDR1 SGHTA, CDR2 FQGNSA. The CDR3 is made up of 14 amino acids. Here the CDR3 DNA reads TGTGCCAGCAGCTTAGAGGGGTTCAGTTCACCCCTCCACTTT. Its protein product is CASSLEGFSSPLHF.

V usage is TRBV21-1 and J usage is TRBJ2-7; TRBD1, as called in the table, went unchecked against the DNA. TRBV21-1 is noted as a pseudogene. The CDR3 is 16 residues long. The CDR3: CASSPPGGQDAYEQYF. CDR3 sequence (DNA): TGTGCCAGCAGCCCCCCCGGGGGACAGGATGCCTACGAGCAGTACTTC.

This clone was counted once. The rearrangement links TRBV6-5 to TRBJ2-1; D is uncertain. The CDR3 runs to 14 residues. CDR1 is MNHEY, CDR2 SVGAGI, per germline. V was trimmed by 6 bases and J by 4 bases, leaving 13 bases between them. CDR3 sequence: CASRRESYYNEQFF. The DNA of the CDR3 is TGTGCCAGCAGGAGAGAATCGTATTACAATGAGCAGTTCTTC.

The J gene is TRBJ2-7, the V gene TRBV27, with 11 positions matching TRBD2. V was clipped by 6 bases and J by 2 bases; unmatched bases: 3. Germline V gene lookup returns CDR1 MNHEY and CDR2 SMNVEV (reference sequence). The CDR3 length is 14 residues. The CDR3 bases are TGTGCCAGCAGACTAGCGGGGGCGCCCTACGAGCAGTACTTC. Amino acid sequence: CASRLAGAPYEQYF.

As concerns this clone: Other nucleotide sequences from this sample produce the same CDR3. This chain joins TRBV6-2 or TRBV6-3 and TRBJ2-1, with D possibly matching TRBD2 (6 bases). CDR1 and CDR2 (germline): MNHEY, SVGEGT. The CDR3 has 13 residues. Trimming left V 1 base short and J 7 bases short, with 8 bases between. The CDR3 sequence is CASSYFGRNEQFF. The CDR3 DNA is TGTGCCAGCAGTTACTTTGGGAGGAATGAGCAGTTCTTC.

The rearrangement uses TRBV2 and TRBJ2-1; the match to TRBD2 covers 11 bases. The CDR3 runs to 14 residues. With 6 bases clipped from V and 14 bases from J, the junction kept 12 bases outside the gene matches. Germline V gene lookup returns CDR1 SNHLY and CDR2 FYNNEI. In DNA form, the CDR3 reads TGTGCCAGCAGAGATCAGGGGACTAGCGGCCGGGAGTTCTTC. Its translation is CASRDQGTSGREFF. The full variable domain, its missing parts supplied by reference TRBV2 and TRBJ2-1, is EPEVTQTPSHQVTQMGQEVILRCVPISNHLYFYWYRQILGQKVEFLVSFYNNEISEKSEIFDDQFSVERPDGSNFTLKIRSTKLEDSAMYFCASRDQGTSGREFFGPGTRLTVL.

This CDR3 is CASGSEETQYF. CDR3 DNA: TGTGCCAGCGGCTCCGAAGAGACCCAGTACTTC. The genes are TRBV28 and TRBJ2-5, with D unresolved. The CDR3 spans 11 residues. Trimming removed 8 bases at V and 3 bases at J, with 7 bases between. Germline V CDR1 and CDR2: MDHEN, SYDVKM.